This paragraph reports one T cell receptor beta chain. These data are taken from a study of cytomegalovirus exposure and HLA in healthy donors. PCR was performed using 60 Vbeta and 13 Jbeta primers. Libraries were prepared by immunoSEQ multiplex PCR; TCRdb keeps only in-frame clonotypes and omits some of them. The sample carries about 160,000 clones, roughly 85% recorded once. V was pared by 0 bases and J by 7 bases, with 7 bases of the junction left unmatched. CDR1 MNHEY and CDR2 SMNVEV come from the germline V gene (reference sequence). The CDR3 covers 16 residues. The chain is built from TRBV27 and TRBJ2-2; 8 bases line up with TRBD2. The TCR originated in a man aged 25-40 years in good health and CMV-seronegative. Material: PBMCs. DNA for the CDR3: TGTGCCAGCAGTTTATCGGGGCTAGCGGGTCTCGGGGAGCTGTTTTTT. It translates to CASSLSGLAGLGELFF.